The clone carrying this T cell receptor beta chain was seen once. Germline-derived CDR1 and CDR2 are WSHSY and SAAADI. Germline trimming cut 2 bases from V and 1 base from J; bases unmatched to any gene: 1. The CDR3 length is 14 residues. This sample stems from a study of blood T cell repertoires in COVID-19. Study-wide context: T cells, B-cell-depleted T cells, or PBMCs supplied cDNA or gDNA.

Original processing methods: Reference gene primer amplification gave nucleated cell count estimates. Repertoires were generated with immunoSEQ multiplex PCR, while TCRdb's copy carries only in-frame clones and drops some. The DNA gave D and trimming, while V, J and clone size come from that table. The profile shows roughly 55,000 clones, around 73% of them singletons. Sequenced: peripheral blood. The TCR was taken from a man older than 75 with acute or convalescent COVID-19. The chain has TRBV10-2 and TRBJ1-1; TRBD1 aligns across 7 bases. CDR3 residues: CASSERTGNTEAFF. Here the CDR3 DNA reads TGCGCCAGCAGTGAGCGGACAGGGAACACTGAAGCTTTCTTT.